This T cell receptor beta chain was documented in a study of T-cell memory formation after mild COVID-19. This clonotype was detected many times. Its cognate antigen is unknown. Each CDR3 protein gets one entry after TCRdb re-called the 5' RACE reads with MiXCR. This table holds 340,000 or so distinct CDR3 sequences, 13% found once. The CDR3 sequence is 14 residues long. Per the germline V gene, CDR1 is SGHTA and CDR2 is FQGNSA. V shed 3 bases and J shed 5 bases, with 13 bases lying between them. Study-wide points: Second-wave clones that peaked on day 37 lacked confirmed SARS-CoV-2 specificity.

This sequence originates from a man younger than 30 who had mild COVID-19 (a few samples of this study predate the infection). Cell type and time point are not known. This chain connects TRBV7-2 to TRBJ2-5; D is possibly TRBD1 or TRBD2 (5 bases each). Input material: PBMCs or a T cell subset sorted from them (not recorded which). Here the CDR3 DNA reads TGTGCCAGCAGCTTGGACTGGTACAGGGAGACCCAGTACTTC. Translation: CASSLDWYRETQYF.